The table lists the clone carrying this T cell receptor beta chain with a count of one. Since it is a stray read in a library aimed at alpha chains, this beta chain has a size that is not meaningful. Trimming removed 8 bases at V and 5 bases at J, with 15 bases between. Germline lookup yields CDR1 MNHEY and CDR2 SVGAGI. There are 13 residues in the CDR3. A unique molecular identifier was carried by every single TCR cDNA molecule. TCRdb passed the 5' RACE reads through MiXCR, listing each CDR3 protein once. The sample has about 2,500 distinct CDR3 sequences, about 55% seen once. Time point here: blood at routine non-recurrence follow-up after resection. Extraction of whole RNA from tumor, nontumor lung or frozen PBMC preceded unsorted sequencing. The sample is drawn from a study of spatial heterogeneity in lung cancer. Turning to the study itself: More beta-chain than alpha-chain sequences were consistently detected. Across the raw uncorrected reads, a unique TCR and UMI combination was observed, on average, more than ten times.

The source was PBMCs, collected at follow-up. The rearrangement joins TRBV6-5 to TRBJ1-1, with D perhaps matching TRBD1 (6 bases). The source of this sequence is a female donor with early-stage non-small cell lung cancer. DNA for the CDR3: TGTGCCAGCTTATGGGGGGCAGGGACTGAAGCTTTCTTT. Its translation: CASLWGAGTEAFF.